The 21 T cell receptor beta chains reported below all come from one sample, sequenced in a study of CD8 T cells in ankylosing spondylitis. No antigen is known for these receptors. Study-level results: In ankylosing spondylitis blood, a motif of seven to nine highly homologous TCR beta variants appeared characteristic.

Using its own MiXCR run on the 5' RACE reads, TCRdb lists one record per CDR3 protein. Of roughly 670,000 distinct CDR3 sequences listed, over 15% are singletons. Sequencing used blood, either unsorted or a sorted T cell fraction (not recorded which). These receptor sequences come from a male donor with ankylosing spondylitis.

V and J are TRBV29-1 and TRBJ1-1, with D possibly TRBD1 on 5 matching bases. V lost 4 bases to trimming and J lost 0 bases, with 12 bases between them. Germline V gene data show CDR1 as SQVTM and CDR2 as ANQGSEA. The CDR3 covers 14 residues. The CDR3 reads CSVANRGVNTEAFF. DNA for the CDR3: TGCAGCGTTGCCAACAGAGGGGTGAACACTGAAGCTTTCTTT.

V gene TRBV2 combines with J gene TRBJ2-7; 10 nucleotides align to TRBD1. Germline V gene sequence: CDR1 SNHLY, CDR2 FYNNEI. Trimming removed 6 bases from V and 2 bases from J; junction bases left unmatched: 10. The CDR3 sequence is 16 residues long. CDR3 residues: CASRERGTGVPYEQYF. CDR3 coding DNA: TGTGCCAGCAGAGAGAGGGGGACAGGGGTCCCCTACGAGCAGTACTTC.

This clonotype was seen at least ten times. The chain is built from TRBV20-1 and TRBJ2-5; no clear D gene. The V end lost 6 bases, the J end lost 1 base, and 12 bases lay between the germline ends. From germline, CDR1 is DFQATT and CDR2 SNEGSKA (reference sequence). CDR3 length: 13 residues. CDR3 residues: CSALQNSQETQYF. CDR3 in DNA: TGCAGTGCCCTGCAGAACAGCCAAGAGACCCAGTACTTC.

Here the CDR3 reads CASSSRDTGGKLFF. The CDR3 DNA reads TGCGCCAGCAGCTCCCGGGACACTGGTGGAAAACTGTTTTTT. The genes are TRBV5-1 and TRBJ1-4; a possible D gene is TRBD1 (6 bases). Germline CDR1 SGHRS, CDR2 YFSETQ. V was shortened by 3 bases and J by 10 bases, with 16 bases between the two germline ends. The CDR3 totals 14 residues.

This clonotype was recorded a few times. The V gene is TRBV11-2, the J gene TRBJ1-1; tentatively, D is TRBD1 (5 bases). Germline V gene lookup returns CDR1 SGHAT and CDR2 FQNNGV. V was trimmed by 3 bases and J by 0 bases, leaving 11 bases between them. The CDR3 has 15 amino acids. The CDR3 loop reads CASSFRTTLNTEAFF. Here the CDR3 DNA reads TGTGCCAGCAGCTTTCGGACAACCCTGAACACTGAAGCTTTCTTT.

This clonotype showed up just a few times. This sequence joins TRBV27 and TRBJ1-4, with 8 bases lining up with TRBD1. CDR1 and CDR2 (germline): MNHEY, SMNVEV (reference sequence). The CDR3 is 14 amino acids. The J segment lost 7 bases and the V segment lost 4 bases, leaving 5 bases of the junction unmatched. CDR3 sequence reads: CASSSWTGPEKLFF. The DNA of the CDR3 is TGTGCCAGCAGTTCCTGGACAGGGCCTGAAAAACTGTTTTTT. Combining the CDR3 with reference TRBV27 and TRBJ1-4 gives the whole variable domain EAQVTQNPRYLITVTGKKLTVTCSQNMNHEYMSWYRQDPGLGLRQIYYSMNVEVTDKGDVPEGYKVSRKEKRNFPLILESPSPNQTSLYFCASSSWTGPEKLFFGSGTQLSVL.

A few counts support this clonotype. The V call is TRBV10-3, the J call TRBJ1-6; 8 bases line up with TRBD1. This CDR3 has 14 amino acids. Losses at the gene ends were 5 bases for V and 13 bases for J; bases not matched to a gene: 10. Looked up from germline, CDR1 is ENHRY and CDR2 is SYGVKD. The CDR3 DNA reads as TGTGCCATCAGTCAGGGACAGGAGATTTCCCCCCTCCACTTT. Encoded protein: CAISQGQEISPLHF.

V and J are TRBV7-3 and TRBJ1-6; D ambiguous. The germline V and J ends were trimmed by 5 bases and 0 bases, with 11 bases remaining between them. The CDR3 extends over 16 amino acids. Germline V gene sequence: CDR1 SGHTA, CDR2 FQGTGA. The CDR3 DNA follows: TGTGCCAGCAGCCAAGGGCCGAGCTCCTATAATTCACCCCTCCACTTT. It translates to CASSQGPSSYNSPLHF.

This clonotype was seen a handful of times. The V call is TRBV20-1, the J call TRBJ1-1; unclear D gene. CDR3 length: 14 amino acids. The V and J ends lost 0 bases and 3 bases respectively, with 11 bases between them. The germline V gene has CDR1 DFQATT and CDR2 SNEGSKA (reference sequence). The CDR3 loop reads CSAREVGRDTEAFF. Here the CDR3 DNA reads TGCAGTGCTAGAGAAGTTGGTCGGGACACTGAAGCTTTCTTT.

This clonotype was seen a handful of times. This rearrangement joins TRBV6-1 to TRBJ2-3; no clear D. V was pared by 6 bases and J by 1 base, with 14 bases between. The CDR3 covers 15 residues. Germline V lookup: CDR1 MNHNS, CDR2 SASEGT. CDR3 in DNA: TGTGCCAGCAGACCGGAGACCATTGGCACAGATACGCAGTATTTT. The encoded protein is CASRPETIGTDTQYF.

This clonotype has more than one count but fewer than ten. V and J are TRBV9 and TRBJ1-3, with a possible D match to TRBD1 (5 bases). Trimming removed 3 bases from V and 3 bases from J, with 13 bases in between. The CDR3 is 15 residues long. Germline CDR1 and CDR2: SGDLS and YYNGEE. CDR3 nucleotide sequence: TGTGCCAGCAGCGCCGACGGACACCTTGGAAACACCATATATTTT. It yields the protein CASSADGHLGNTIYF.

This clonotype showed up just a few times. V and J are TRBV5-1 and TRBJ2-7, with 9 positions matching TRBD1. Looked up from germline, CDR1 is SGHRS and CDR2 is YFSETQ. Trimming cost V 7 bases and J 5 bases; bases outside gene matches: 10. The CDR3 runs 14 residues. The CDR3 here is CASSAQGALHEQYF. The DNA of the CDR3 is TGCGCCAGCTCGGCACAGGGGGCTCTCCACGAGCAGTACTTC.

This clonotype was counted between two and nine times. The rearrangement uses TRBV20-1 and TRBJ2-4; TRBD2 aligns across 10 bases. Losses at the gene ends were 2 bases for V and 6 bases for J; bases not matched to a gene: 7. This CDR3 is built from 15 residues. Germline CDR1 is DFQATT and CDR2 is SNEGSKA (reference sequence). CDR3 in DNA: TGCAGTGCTAGAAGCGGGGGGGCCGAAAGAAACATTCAGTACTTC. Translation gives CSARSGGAERNIQYF.

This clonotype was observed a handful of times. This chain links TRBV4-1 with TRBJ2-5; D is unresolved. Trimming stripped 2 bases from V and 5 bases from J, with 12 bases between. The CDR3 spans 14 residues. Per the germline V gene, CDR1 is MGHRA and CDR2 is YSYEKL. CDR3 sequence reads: CASSQQVIRETQYF. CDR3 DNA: TGCGCCAGCAGCCAACAGGTCATTCGGGAGACCCAGTACTTC.

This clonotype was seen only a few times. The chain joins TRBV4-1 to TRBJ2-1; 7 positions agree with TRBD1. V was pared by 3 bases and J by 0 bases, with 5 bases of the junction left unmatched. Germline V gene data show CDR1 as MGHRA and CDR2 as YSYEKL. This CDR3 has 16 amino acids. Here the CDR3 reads CASSHPTGSSYNEQFF. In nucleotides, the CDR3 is TGCGCCAGCAGCCACCCGACAGGGAGCTCCTACAATGAGCAGTTCTTC.

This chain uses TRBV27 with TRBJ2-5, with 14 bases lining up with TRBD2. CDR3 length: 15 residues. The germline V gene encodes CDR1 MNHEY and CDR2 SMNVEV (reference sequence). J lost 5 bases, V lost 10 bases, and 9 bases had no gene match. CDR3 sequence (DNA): TGTGCCACCCGGACTAGCGGGAGGACGTTGGAGACCCAGTACTTC. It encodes CATRTSGRTLETQYF.

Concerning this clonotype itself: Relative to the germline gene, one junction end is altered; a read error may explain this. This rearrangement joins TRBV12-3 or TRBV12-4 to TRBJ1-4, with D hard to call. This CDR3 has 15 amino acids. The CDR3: CASSPRAATKEKLFF. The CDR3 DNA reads TGTGCCAGCAGCCCTCGGGCCGCGACTAAGGAAAAACTGTTTTTT.

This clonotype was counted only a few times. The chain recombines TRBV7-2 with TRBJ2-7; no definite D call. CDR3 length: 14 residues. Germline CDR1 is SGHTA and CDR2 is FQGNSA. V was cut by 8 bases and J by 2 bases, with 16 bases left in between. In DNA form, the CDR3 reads TGTACCAGCCGCGTGGGCCTCGATGCCTACGAGCAGTACTTC. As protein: CTSRVGLDAYEQYF.

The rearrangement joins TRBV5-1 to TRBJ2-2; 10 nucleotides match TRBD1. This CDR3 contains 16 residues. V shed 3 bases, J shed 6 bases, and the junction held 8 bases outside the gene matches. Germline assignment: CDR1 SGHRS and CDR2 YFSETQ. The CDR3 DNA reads TGCGCCAGCAGCTCGAAACCGGGACAGGGGTCCGGGGAGCTGTTTTTT. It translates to CASSSKPGQGSGELFF.

Here the CDR3 DNA reads TGTGCCAGCAGTCCGCGGACAGGGACGAGAGCAGATACGCAGTATTTT. Residues: CASSPRTGTRADTQYF. The V gene is TRBV28, the J gene TRBJ2-3; 8 positions match TRBD1. From germline, CDR1 is MDHEN and CDR2 SYDVKM. The junction had 11 bases not matched to a gene; V was cut back by 5 bases and J by 4 bases. This CDR3 contains 16 residues.

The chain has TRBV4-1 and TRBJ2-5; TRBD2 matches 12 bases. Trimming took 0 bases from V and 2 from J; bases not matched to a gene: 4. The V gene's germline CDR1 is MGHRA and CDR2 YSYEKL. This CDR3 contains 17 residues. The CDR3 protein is CASSQDRTSGDQETQYF. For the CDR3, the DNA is TGCGCCAGCAGCCAAGACAGGACTAGCGGGGATCAAGAGACCCAGTACTTC.